Listed here is a single T cell receptor beta chain. It lacks a known antigen. One junction end does not reproduce the germline sequence, and a read error may be involved. The sample's time point label, decoded: cells obtained before transplantation from donor or recipient. CD3+CD4+ and CD3+CD8+ populations were FACS-sorted from unstimulated pre-transplant donor and recipient cells taken from spleen or lymph nodes. This entry belongs to a study of graft-versus-host responses after intestinal transplantation (TCRdb year 2021). Study-wide context: Recipients received multivisceral, liver-intestinal, or isolated intestinal transplants. All recipients received anti-thymocyte globulin induction followed by maintenance tacrolimus and steroids for 3 to 4 years. After intestinal transplantation, graft-versus-host and host-versus-graft alloreactive T cell clones were followed in the graft, circulation and bone marrow using bulk TCR-beta CDR3 sequencing. Alloreactive clones were identified by sequencing pre-transplant mixed lymphocyte reaction products and comparing them with unstimulated pre-transplant donor and recipient T cells. Of the 20 to 30 intestinal transplant recipients enrolled in the cohort, one of whom was a retransplant, 3 patients without pretransplant specimens were excluded. Donor T cell macrochimerism was defined as a peak of at least 4% donor T cells among recipient peripheral blood mononuclear cells. Rather than being sequenced by the commercial service, samples from a few later patients were sequenced in-house on an Illumina MiSeq and processed with MiXCR. Here is what the overall study found, with its caveats: Early after transplant, peak levels of circulating GvH clones were associated with declines in HvG clones. Patients with donor T cell macrochimerism had high GvH to HvG T cell clonal ratios in their allografts. The conclusions were limited by the relatively low number and heterogeneity of the intestinal transplant patients. GvH clones turned up in recipient bone marrow, with some appearing earlier in ileal mucosa or blood, a pattern consistent with an intestinal mucosal origin.

Libraries were made using the immunoSEQ multiplex PCR assay. For most patients, genomic DNA was isolated with the Qiagen DNeasy Blood and Tissue Kit and shipped frozen to Adaptive Biotechnologies for TCR sequencing. High-throughput TCR-beta CDR3 sequencing of genomic DNA from most patients was performed by Adaptive Biotechnologies. The source study handled its data this way. Adaptive's ImmunoSEQ software supplied the TCR sequencing data for more than 15 patients, while MiXCR and VDJtools were used to process a few other patients. To correct CD4 versus CD8 sorting errors, sequences present in both subsets at a frequency ratio below 5:1 were removed. CDR3 nucleotide sequences shared between donor and recipient were removed because their origin could not be assigned. To count as alloreactive, a clone needed at least 2-fold expansion over unstimulated cells and a minimum CFSE-low frequency of 0.002% (template counts) or 0.001% (read counts). A clone was considered mappable if detected in the sequenced pre-transplant spleen, lymph node, or MLR CFSE-low populations of the donor or recipient. The cumulative frequency of alloreactive clones was calculated as a percentage of all sequences, weighted by copy number. TCRdb re-hosts the immuneACCESS table, in-frame sequences only. Its copies lack some clones; in the studies checked, an unresolved V gene accounts for under half of them, and the cause for the rest is not known. V and J calls plus clone size are reproduced from that table; the DNA served to infer D and trimming. In all, the sample holds 90,000 to 95,000 clones, and 85% to 95% of those were seen once. The ten largest clones take up roughly 6% of the sample.

The material was unstimulated CD8+ T cells sorted from spleen or lymph node cells, obtained before intestinal transplant. The TCR was taken from a human donor who received an intestinal transplant.

The nucleotides read TGTGCCAGCAGTGAATGGGGTCTAGCAGCGGCAGACACGCAGTATTTT. The translation is CASSEWGLAAADTQYF. This sequence uses TRBV25-1 and TRBJ2-3; 5 matching bases give a weak D call of TRBD2. Sequences MGHDK (CDR1) and SYGVNS (CDR2) are obtained from the germline V gene. Including the terminal cysteine and phenylalanine, the CDR3 comprises 16 residues. The CDR3 DNA has 48 bases and is translated from base 1.